A single sample gave rise to the 17 T cell receptor beta chains below, sequenced in a study of breast tumors, draining lymph nodes, adjacent tissues (TCRdb year 2016). The library was made by multiplex PCR. Sequencing used an Illumina HiSeq 2000. Clones were called with MiXCR by TCRdb after fastp trimmed the public reads at Q25, and only in-frame beta chains were retained. Here each entry gathers all rows of one CDR3 protein and keeps the most common genes and DNA. A total of some 170,000 distinct CDR3 sequences appear in this sample, roughly 35% of them only once. The ten biggest clones cover about 4.1% of the sample. The lymph node samples were taken from the axillary draining lymph nodes of breast cancer patients. The sample consisted of axillary lymph node tissue. The receptors originated from a female donor with breast cancer. Some clones in this sample may be carry-over from other donors' samples.

With respect to this clonotype: Because it lacks the conserved phenylalanine or tryptophan at the end, this CDR3 is likely a read error. The chain has TRBV15 and TRBJ2-7; 9 bases match TRBD2. The CDR3 covers 15 residues. Germline V CDR1 and CDR2: LNHNV, YYDKDF (reference sequence). For the CDR3, the DNA is TGTGCCGCCAGCAGAGAAGGCGGGGGGGCCTACGAGCAGTACTCC. This codes for CAASREGGGAYEQYS.

The V call is TRBV10-1, the J call TRBJ1-1; TRBD1 agrees at 9 bases. V shed 1 base, J shed 6 bases, and the junction held 6 bases outside the gene matches. From germline, CDR1 is WNHNN and CDR2 SYGVQD (reference sequence). CDR3 length: 15 amino acids. As DNA, the CDR3 is TGCGCCAGCAGTGAGTACCGGGACAGGGCCCCTGAAGCTTTCTTT. Encoded protein: CASSEYRDRAPEAFF.

This clonotype was found many times. The chain has TRBV25-1 and TRBJ1-5, with D unclear. From germline, CDR1 is MGHDK and CDR2 SYGVNS. Trimming removed 4 bases from V and 5 bases from J, with 6 bases in between. This CDR3 has 12 amino acids. Here the CDR3 DNA reads TGTGCCAGCAGTGTTCTGGATCAGCCCCAGCATTTT. Protein sequence: CASSVLDQPQHF.

This clonotype was found many times. J is TRBJ2-5 and V is TRBV7-3, with 12 positions matching TRBD2. From germline, CDR1 is SGHTA and CDR2 FQGTGA. This CDR3 has 13 amino acids. J was trimmed by 2 bases and V by 8 bases; bases with no gene match: 0. The CDR3 is CASGLAGQETQYF. CDR3 nucleotides: TGTGCCAGCGGACTAGCGGGACAAGAGACCCAGTACTTC.

The sample holds a few counts of this clonotype. The V gene is TRBV19, the J gene TRBJ1-2, with 9 bases matching TRBD1. Germline CDR1 is LNHDA and CDR2 is SQIVND (reference sequence). This CDR3 contains 15 residues. The junction had 10 bases not matched to a gene; V was cut back by 4 bases and J by 7 bases. CDR3 amino acids: CASSKGQGKLVGYTF. The CDR3 nucleotides are TGTGCCAGTAGTAAGGGACAGGGAAAGCTGGTTGGCTACACCTTC. The entire variable domain, with the rest obtained from reference TRBV19 and TRBJ1-2, is as follows: DGGITQSPKYLFRKEGQNVTLSCEQNLNHDAMYWYRQDPGQGLRLIYYSQIVNDFQKGDIAEGYSVSREKKESFPLTVTSAQKNPTAFYLCASSKGQGKLVGYTFGSGTRLTVV.

The CDR3 here is CATSSLAGDTQYF. DNA for the CDR3: TGTGCCACCAGCAGCTTGGCGGGGGATACGCAGTATTTT. The rearrangement joins TRBV15 to TRBJ2-3, with a tentative D call TRBD2 (6 bases). The CDR3 sequence is 13 residues long. Germline CDR1 is LNHNV and CDR2 is YYDKDF (reference sequence). Between the trimmed V and J ends, which lost 3 bases and 6 bases, there was a span of 10 bases.

At least ten counts were recorded for this clonotype. The rearrangement joins TRBV6-2 or TRBV6-3 to TRBJ2-5; TRBD2 aligns across 7 bases. With V trimmed by 1 base and J by 5 bases, 7 bases remained unmatched. Looked up from germline, CDR1 is MNHEY and CDR2 is SVGEGT. This CDR3 is 15 amino acids long. The DNA of the CDR3 is TGTGCCAGCAGTTACTTGGCGGGAGCTTGGGAGACCCAGTACTTC. This gives the protein CASSYLAGAWETQYF.

Concerning this clonotype itself: A much larger clonotype is one base distant, so this may be a read error. This sequence joins TRBV29-1 and TRBJ1-1; D is perhaps TRBD1 (6 bases). V lost 8 bases and J 1 base, leaving 17 bases between the germline ends. Germline CDR1 SQVTM, CDR2 ANQGSEA. This CDR3 is built from 14 residues. The CDR3 loop reads CSNTTGHKNTEAFF. The CDR3 region has the DNA TGCAGCAACACGACAGGACACAAGAACACTGAAGCTTTCTTT.

This clonotype was seen repeatedly, ten times or more. The V call is TRBV10-3, the J call TRBJ2-2, with D perhaps assigned TRBD1 or TRBD2 (6 bases each). The CDR3 spans 16 residues. V dropped 4 bases and J dropped 6 bases, with 18 bases sitting between them. The V gene's germline CDR1 is ENHRY and CDR2 SYGVKD. CDR3 sequence reads: CAISAGTGQGSGELFF. The CDR3 coding sequence is TGTGCCATCAGTGCCGGGACTGGGCAGGGGTCCGGGGAGCTGTTTTTT.

This clonotype was picked up one time. It is likely a read error, because the conserved phenylalanine at the end of the CDR3 is missing. No DNA is shown, since the ends of the CDR3 on it are uncertain; the CDR3 is the one TCRdb lists. V is TRBV20-1 and J is TRBJ1-4. Germline CDR1 DFQATT, CDR2 SNEGSKA (reference sequence). The CDR3 is 14 residues long, ends included. CDR3 sequence reads: CSARGGLAGRGGIY.

This clonotype has just one count. Since the CDR3 does not end with the conserved phenylalanine or tryptophan, this likely comes from a read error. The V and J genes are TRBV7-9 and TRBJ2-3; no clear D gene. The CDR3 extends over 14 amino acids. Per the germline V gene, CDR1 is SEHNR and CDR2 is FQNEAQ (reference sequence). The ends were cut back, 4 bases at V and 4 bases at J, with 12 bases in the middle. CDR3 residues: CASSSPTGADTQYL. CDR3 nucleotides: TGTGCCAGCAGCTCGCCGACCGGCGCAGATACGCAGTATTTA.

Of note for this clonotype: Being one base from a much bigger clone, this may be a read error. The V call is TRBV20-1, the J call TRBJ2-7; TRBD1 or TRBD2 may be the D gene (5 bases each). Trimming pared 0 bases from V and 6 bases from J, leaving 15 bases between. The CDR3 has 14 amino acids. Germline V lookup: CDR1 DFQATT, CDR2 SNEGSKA (reference sequence). The CDR3 sequence: CSAREGDATSEQYF. CDR3 bases: TGCAGTGCTAGAGAAGGGGACGCTACCTCCGAGCAGTACTTC.

For this clonotype: An end of the junction differs from the germline gene, which may be a read error. The V and J genes are TRBV20-1 and TRBJ2-4; possible D gene TRBD1, 7 bases. The germline V gene encodes CDR1 DFQATT and CDR2 SNEGSKA (reference sequence). The CDR3 length is 16 residues. CDR3 loop: CSASASPGTAVYIQYF. CDR3 DNA sequence: TGCAGCGCTAGCGCCTCTCCCGGGACAGCGGTTTACATTCAGTACTTC.

The chain employs TRBV7-2 and TRBJ1-6, with a possible D match to TRBD1 (5 bases). CDR1 SGHTA and CDR2 FQGNSA come from the germline V gene. Between the trimmed V and J ends, which lost 4 bases and 10 bases, there was a span of 20 bases. CDR3 length: 16 residues. CDR3 amino acids: CASSWGTGIGYSPLHF. CDR3 nucleotide sequence: TGTGCCAGCAGCTGGGGGACCGGGATCGGTTACTCACCCCTCCACTTT.

Ten or more counts support this clonotype. The chain joins TRBV11-2 to TRBJ2-7; D is uncertain. Germline loops: CDR1 SGHAT, CDR2 FQNNGV. V dropped 1 base and J dropped 8 bases, with 6 bases sitting between them. The CDR3 loop spans 11 amino acids. The chain's CDR3 is CASSLGLQQYF. The DNA of the CDR3 is TGTGCCAGCAGCTTAGGTCTTCAGCAGTACTTC.

This clonotype was recorded many times. The chain has TRBV5-6 and TRBJ2-7; TRBD1 matches at 7 bases. From germline, CDR1 is SGHDT and CDR2 YYEEEE. The CDR3 consists of 13 residues. The ends lost 6 bases at V and 7 bases at J; junction bases unmatched: 10. The CDR3 DNA is TGTGCCAGCAACTCACAGGGGCTGGGGGAGCAGTACTTC. It is translated as CASNSQGLGEQYF.

This clonotype was observed many times. The V and J genes are TRBV7-2 and TRBJ2-1; 11 bases are shared with TRBD2. V shed 5 bases and J 7 bases; nucleotides not matched to a gene: 4. The CDR3 loop spans 14 amino acids. Germline values: CDR1 SGHTA, CDR2 FQGNSA. Written as DNA, the CDR3 is TGTGCCAGCAGCCGTAGCGGGAGGGGAAATGAGCAGTTCTTC. Encoded protein: CASSRSGRGNEQFF.